This T cell receptor (beta chain) was found in a study of blood T cell repertoires in COVID-19. Study information: There were acute and convalescent COVID-19 samples, and they came from the United States, Italy and Spain.

In the original processing: Amplification from reference gene primers served as the basis for estimated nucleated cell counts. Assay: immunoSEQ multiplex PCR; the TCRdb copy retains only in-frame clones and omits some. That table is the source of V, J and clone size, and D and trimming were worked out from the DNA. The top ten clones hold 31% of a sample with around 95,000 clones, about 77% of them seen once. V lost 2 bases, J lost 8 bases, and 9 bases lay in between. The CDR3 contains 12 residues. Germline CDR1 SGHTA, CDR2 FQGTGA. The material sequenced was peripheral blood. The clonotype was recovered from a man aged 65 to 85 with active or convalescent COVID-19. This rearrangement joins TRBV7-3 to TRBJ1-1; D is undetermined. DNA for the CDR3: TGTGCCAGCAGCTTAGAGGGCAGAGAAGCTTTCTTT. This gives the protein CASSLEGREAFF. Supplemented by reference TRBV7-3 and TRBJ1-1, the full variable domain reads GAGVSQTPSNKVTEKGKYVELRCDPISGHTALYWYRQSLGQGPEFLIYFQGTGAADDSGLPNDRFFAVRPEGSVSTLKIQRTERGDSAVYLCASSLEGREAFFGQGTRLTVV.